A single sample is the source of the 13 T cell receptor beta chains below, sequenced in a study of T-cell memory formation after mild COVID-19. TCRdb ran MiXCR on the 5' RACE reads and lists one entry per CDR3 protein. The table lists hundreds of thousands of distinct CDR3 sequences, 25% to 30% of them singletons. The sequenced sample consisted of PBMCs or a T cell subset sorted from them (not recorded which). The receptors here all came from an adult woman who had mild COVID-19 (a few samples of this study predate the infection). Cell type and time point are not known.

CDR3 in DNA: TGCGCCAGCAGCCAAGCCGGGACCGCATACAATGAGCAGTTCTTC. It specifies CASSQAGTAYNEQFF. The chain uses TRBV4-1 and TRBJ2-1; possibly TRBD1 or TRBD2 for D (5 bases each). Germline V gene sequence: CDR1 MGHRA, CDR2 YSYEKL. This CDR3 contains 15 residues. V was shortened by 1 base and J by 4 bases, with 11 bases between the two germline ends.

Turning to this clonotype: An end of the junction differs from the germline gene, which may be a read error. The chain has TRBV27 and TRBJ2-7; D is undetermined. CDR3 length: 14 amino acids. Germline CDR1 reads MNHEY; CDR2 reads SMNVEV (reference sequence). This CDR3 is CASSFSDGLYGQYF. The DNA of the CDR3 is TGTGCCAGCAGTTTTTCGGACGGCCTCTACGGGCAGTACTTC.

V usage is TRBV30 and J usage is TRBJ2-1; D tentatively fits TRBD1 or TRBD2 (5 bases each). V dropped 1 base and J dropped 6 bases, with 13 bases sitting between them. CDR1 is GTSNPN, CDR2 SVGIG, per germline (reference sequence). CDR3 size: 14 residues. The CDR3 region has the DNA TGTGCCTGGAGTGAAGGGTTCGGGGCCAATGAGCAGTTCTTC. It encodes CAWSEGFGANEQFF.

The rearrangement links TRBV5-6 to TRBJ2-5; no clear D gene. Germline V CDR1 and CDR2: SGHDT, YYEEEE. This CDR3 is built from 13 residues. Trimming removed 7 bases from V and 3 bases from J, with 13 bases in between. The CDR3 DNA follows: TGTGCCAGCCACGTGGGTCGGGAAGAGACCCAGTACTTC. Protein: CASHVGREETQYF. Full variable domain (remainder filled in from reference TRBV5-6 and TRBJ2-5): DAGVTQSPTHLIKTRGQQVTLRCSPKSGHDTVSWYQQALGQGPQFIFQYYEEEERQRGNFPDRFSGHQFPNYSSELNVNALLLGDSALYLCASHVGREETQYFGPGTRLLVL.

This clonotype was seen more than once but under ten times. The CDR3 is CASRPNLADSFHEQYF. Here the CDR3 DNA reads TGTGCCAGCAGGCCGAACCTAGCGGATTCCTTCCACGAGCAGTACTTC. J is TRBJ2-7 and V is TRBV27, with TRBD2 identical over 7 bases. Germline trimming cut 6 bases from V and 5 bases from J; bases unmatched to any gene: 16. Germline V CDR1 and CDR2: MNHEY, SMNVEV (reference sequence). The CDR3 is 16 residues long.

This clonotype was seen many times. The chain recombines TRBV7-9 with TRBJ2-7; D possibly corresponds to TRBD2 (6 bases). This CDR3 has 13 amino acids. Looked up from germline, CDR1 is SEHNR and CDR2 is FQNEAQ (reference sequence). The germline V and J ends were trimmed by 4 bases and 1 base, with 8 bases remaining between them. The CDR3 nucleotides read TGTGCCAGCAGCTCCGGGACTTCCTACGAGCAGTACTTC. This encodes CASSSGTSYEQYF.

V usage is TRBV7-2 and J usage is TRBJ1-2; the D gene is possibly TRBD1 (5 bases). This CDR3 region has 14 residues. CDR1 and CDR2 from the germline V gene are SGHTA and FQGNSA. Trimming pared 2 bases from V and 4 bases from J, leaving 11 bases between. In DNA form, the CDR3 reads TGTGCCAGCAGCTTAAACAGGTCGGGCTATGGCTACACCTTC. This gives the protein CASSLNRSGYGYTF.

This clonotype was counted a few times. The chain carries TRBV29-1 and TRBJ1-2; 12 nucleotides match TRBD1. V lost 3 bases to trimming and J lost 4 bases; unmatched junction nucleotides: 12. Germline-derived CDR1 and CDR2 are SQVTM and ANQGSEA. The CDR3 extends over 17 amino acids. CDR3 sequence: CSVEGWDRGRRPYGYTF. The CDR3 coding sequence is TGCAGCGTTGAGGGATGGGACAGGGGGCGACGGCCCTATGGCTACACCTTC.

The rearrangement uses TRBV5-1 and TRBJ1-1, with D perhaps matching TRBD1 (6 bases). Looked up from germline, CDR1 is SGHRS and CDR2 is YFSETQ. Trimming shortened V by 6 bases and J by 4 bases, and 25 bases separated the two germline ends. CDR3 length: 17 residues. In nucleotides, the CDR3 is TGCGCCAGCACCAATCTTGGTGGGGGCGCGGGGGCCACTGAAGCTTTCTTT. It is translated as CASTNLGGGAGATEAFF.

The V and J genes are TRBV10-3 and TRBJ2-3; the D call may be TRBD1 or TRBD2 (5 bases each). This CDR3 has 14 amino acids. Germline lookup yields CDR1 ENHRY and CDR2 SYGVKD. V shed 3 bases and J shed 6 bases, with 13 bases lying between them. This CDR3 is CAISERGVVDTQYF. The CDR3 DNA reads TGTGCCATCAGTGAAAGAGGGGTGGTGGATACGCAGTATTTT.

This chain links TRBV11-3 with TRBJ2-4; D ambiguous. The CDR3 sequence is 11 residues long. Germline V lookup: CDR1 SGHNT, CDR2 YENEEA. V lost 8 bases and J 6 bases, leaving 8 bases between the germline ends. The DNA for the CDR3 is TGTGCCAGCGCTATCACAAACATTCAGTACTTC. Amino acids: CASAITNIQYF.

The rearrangement joins TRBV7-9 to TRBJ2-1; D unclear. CDR3 size: 11 residues. The germline V gene encodes CDR1 SEHNR and CDR2 FQNEAQ (reference sequence). Between the trimmed V and J ends, which lost 5 bases and 9 bases, there was a span of 8 bases. CDR3: CASSLSAEQFF. CDR3 nucleotides: TGTGCCAGCAGCCTTAGTGCTGAGCAGTTCTTC. Together with reference TRBV7-9 and TRBJ2-1, the CDR3 gives the full variable domain: DTGVSQNPRHKITKRGQNVTFRCDPISEHNRLYWYRQTLGQGPEFLTYFQNEAQLEKSRLLSDRFSAERPKGSFSTLEIQRTEQGDSAMYLCASSLSAEQFFGPGTRLTVL.

The genes are TRBV20-1 and TRBJ1-5; D is undetermined. V lost 1 base to trimming and J lost 4 bases, with 17 bases between them. This CDR3 is 16 amino acids long. CDR1 and CDR2 (germline): DFQATT, SNEGSKA (reference sequence). The CDR3 is CSARVGSPWENQPQHF. The CDR3 DNA follows: TGCAGTGCTAGAGTGGGAAGTCCGTGGGAAAATCAGCCCCAGCATTTT.